This TCR beta chain is from a study of shared clonotypes between healthy human individuals. About the study: Three plates were used per donor for CD4 naive, three for CD4 memory, two for CD8 naive and one for CD8 memory. Study results and caveats: Richness estimates generally favored naive over memory subsets. Rarefaction analysis demonstrated incomplete sorted-subset sequencing notwithstanding large depth.

Repertoires were generated with immunoSEQ multiplex PCR, while TCRdb's copy carries only in-frame clones and drops some. The sample lists around 600,000 clones, about 97% seen once, with approximately 0.057% in the top ten. Germline CDR1 reads MDHEN; CDR2 reads SYDVKM. The CDR3 consists of 14 residues. A word on this clone: Its antigen remains unknown. One end of the junction fails to match germline, which may point to a read error.

Specimen: naive CD4+ T cells sorted from blood. Subset meaning: CD45RA+ positively selected. The sequence came from a woman under 40 in good health. This rearrangement joins TRBV28 to TRBJ1-6; D not resolved. The CDR3 sequence is CAGRTGDTRSPLHF. DNA for the CDR3: TGTGCCGGCAGAACCGGAGATACAAGATCACCCCTCCACTTT.